This T cell receptor beta chain was profiled in a study of human T cells and chemical hapten exposure. This clonotype was detected ten times or more. This CDR3 has 14 amino acids. V was cut by 4 bases and J by 4 bases, with 17 bases left in between. Per the germline V gene, CDR1 is DFQATT and CDR2 is SNEGSKA (reference sequence). TCRdb re-analysed the RACE reads in MiXCR, keeping a single row per CDR3 protein. The sample has tens of thousands of distinct CDR3 sequences, approximately 8.6% seen once. Time point here: patch test 1, 2 weeks after DPC sensitization. This sample's treatment: therapeutic diphenylcyclopropenone sensitization with weekly scalp DPC.

V is TRBV20-1 and J is TRBJ2-7, with D perhaps TRBD1 (6 bases). The material was whole blood, obtained in connection with sensitization to the hapten diphenylcyclopropenone (DPC). This receptor was taken from a woman between 35 and 50 years old with alopecia areata. Some clones in this sample may be carry-over from other donors' samples. The CDR3 here is CSAKSTGSDYEQYF. The DNA for the CDR3 is TGCAGTGCTAAAAGTACAGGGTCGGATTACGAGCAGTACTTC.